What follows are 24 T cell receptor beta chains derived from one specimen sequenced in a study of shared clonotypes between healthy human individuals. The assay was immunoSEQ multiplex PCR, and TCRdb's table has in-frame clones only and misses some. This table has about 510,000 clones, roughly 78% appearing once. The source material was PBMCs. These receptors all stem from a woman aged 40 to 50 in good health. Some clones in this sample may be carry-over from other donors' samples.

The V gene is TRBV6-6, the J gene TRBJ2-2; TRBD1 might be the D (5 bases). Germline loops: CDR1 MNHNY, CDR2 SVGAGI (reference sequence). There are 15 residues in the CDR3. V was clipped by 2 bases and J by 6 bases, with 13 bases between them. The CDR3 here is CASSYQGNSPGELFF. The CDR3 nucleotides read TGTGCCAGCAGTTACCAGGGTAACTCTCCCGGGGAGCTGTTTTTT.

The CDR3 region has the DNA TGTGCCAGCAGCCGGGCGGCGGATACCTACGAGCAGTACTTC. It codes for CASSRAADTYEQYF. The gene calls are TRBV6-1 and TRBJ2-7, with D unclear. The CDR3 has 14 amino acids. Trimming pared 6 bases from V and 2 bases from J, leaving 14 bases between. CDR1 and CDR2 from the germline V gene are MNHNS and SASEGT.

The sample holds a few counts of this clone. The V and J genes are TRBV30 and TRBJ2-1, with 11 bases lining up with TRBD2. The CDR3 loop spans 14 amino acids. Trimming took 5 bases from V and 5 from J; bases not matched to a gene: 5. Germline V gene lookup returns CDR1 GTSNPN and CDR2 SVGIG (reference sequence). The DNA of the CDR3 is TGTGCCTGGGCACCGGGACTAGCGGACAATGAGCAGTTCTTC. Protein: CAWAPGLADNEQFF.

Ten or more counts support this clone. The gene calls are TRBV27 and TRBJ2-5; the match to TRBD2 covers 10 bases. V lost 2 bases and J lost 5; bases outside the gene matches: 29. This CDR3 is 23 amino acids long. CDR1 is MNHEY, CDR2 SMNVEV, per germline (reference sequence). The CDR3 nucleotides are TGTGCCAGCAGTTTAGTGTTGGGGGAAGGGACTAGCGAGAATCGAGGTCTTTTTGAGACCCAGTACTTC. Translating it yields CASSLVLGEGTSENRGLFETQYF.

This clone occurred once. The chain combines TRBV4-2 with TRBJ2-7; the D call may be TRBD1 or TRBD2 (5 bases each). The V end lost 1 base, the J end lost 6 bases, and 16 bases lay between the germline ends. This CDR3 has 15 amino acids. Germline CDR1 LGHNA, CDR2 YNFKEQ. Here the CDR3 DNA reads TGTGCCAGCAGCCAAGGCTCTACTAGGGGACGCGAGCAGTACTTC. As protein: CASSQGSTRGREQYF.

Here the CDR3 reads CASMVRITNEQFF. For the CDR3, the DNA is TGTGCCAGCATGGTCAGAATTACGAATGAGCAGTTCTTC. This chain joins TRBV28 and TRBJ2-1, with unresolved D. This CDR3 region has 13 residues. V lost 7 bases and J lost 7, with 14 bases in between. The germline V gene has CDR1 MDHEN and CDR2 SYDVKM.

This clone was counted a single time. This sequence joins TRBV19 and TRBJ1-5; D uncertain. The CDR3 runs to 15 residues. The V and J ends lost 0 bases and 7 bases respectively, with 13 bases between them. Per the germline V gene, CDR1 is LNHDA and CDR2 is SQIVND (reference sequence). The CDR3: CASSIDREIGQPQHF. The CDR3 region has the DNA TGTGCCAGTAGTATAGACCGGGAAATCGGCCAGCCCCAGCATTTT.

The rearrangement uses TRBV18 and TRBJ2-5, with D perhaps matching TRBD2 (6 bases). The germline V gene has CDR1 KGHSH and CDR2 LQKENI. CDR3 size: 15 residues. With 4 bases removed from V and 2 bases from J, the gap between germline ends came to 14 bases. The CDR3 protein is CASSQFAGSQETQYF. In DNA form, the CDR3 reads TGTGCCAGCTCACAATTCGCCGGGAGTCAAGAGACCCAGTACTTC.

This chain uses TRBV13 with TRBJ2-7, with D possibly matching TRBD2 (5 bases). The V end was cut by 2 bases, the J end by 2 bases, with 7 bases between. In germline, CDR1 is PRHDT, CDR2 FYEKMQ (reference sequence). The CDR3 length is 13 residues. The DNA for the CDR3 is TGTGCCAGCAGCTTACCGGGGACCTACGAGCAGTACTTC. The encoded protein is CASSLPGTYEQYF.

The rearrangement joins TRBV10-2 to TRBJ2-7, with 8 bases matching TRBD1. CDR3 length: 14 residues. Germline trimming cut 1 base from V and 2 bases from J; bases unmatched to any gene: 1. Germline CDR1 is WSHSY and CDR2 is SAAADI. CDR3 nucleotide sequence: TGCGCCAGCAGTGAGTGGACAGGGACCTACGAGCAGTACTTC. Translation gives CASSEWTGTYEQYF.

V gene TRBV7-9 combines with J gene TRBJ2-1; the D is unclear. Germline CDR1 SEHNR, CDR2 FQNEAQ (reference sequence). The CDR3 runs to 13 residues. Trimming shortened V by 6 bases and J by 2 bases, and 8 bases separated the two germline ends. The CDR3: CASSSGAYNEQFF. The CDR3 DNA reads as TGTGCCAGCAGTTCAGGAGCCTACAATGAGCAGTTCTTC. Combining the CDR3 with reference TRBV7-9 and TRBJ2-1 gives the whole variable domain DTGVSQNPRHKITKRGQNVTFRCDPISEHNRLYWYRQTLGQGPEFLTYFQNEAQLEKSRLLSDRFSAERPKGSFSTLEIQRTEQGDSAMYLCASSSGAYNEQFFGPGTRLTVL.

The chain has TRBV11-2 and TRBJ2-7, with TRBD2 matching 8 bases. J gave up 4 bases and V 5 bases, and 10 bases lay outside the gene matches. Germline CDR1 SGHAT, CDR2 FQNNGV. The CDR3 consists of 15 residues. The CDR3 bases are TGTGCCAGCAGCGTATCTAGCGGGCAAGGTTACGAGCAGTACTTC. Protein sequence: CASSVSSGQGYEQYF. Variable domain in full (rest from reference TRBV11-2 and TRBJ2-7): EAGVAQSPRYKIIEKRQSVAFWCNPISGHATLYWYQQILGQGPKLLIQFQNNGVVDDSQLPKDRFSAERLKGVDSTLKIQPAKLEDSAVYLCASSVSSGQGYEQYFGPGTRLTVT.

Remarks on this clone: The sample has other DNA sequences that encode this CDR3 too. This chain joins TRBV7-3 and TRBJ1-1; no clear D gene. Looked up from germline, CDR1 is SGHTA and CDR2 is FQGTGA. Trimming removed 1 base from V and 5 bases from J, with 8 bases in between. This CDR3 comprises 13 residues. The CDR3 region is CASSLNAGTEAFF. DNA of the CDR3: TGTGCCAGCAGCTTAAATGCGGGAACTGAAGCTTTCTTT.

A single count supports this clone. This chain uses TRBV2 with TRBJ2-2, with 11 bases identical to TRBD2. The junction had 8 bases not matched to a gene; V was cut back by 4 bases and J by 7 bases. Per the germline V gene, CDR1 is SNHLY and CDR2 is FYNNEI. This CDR3 region has 16 residues. The CDR3 reads CASSGLAGFQNGELFF. CDR3 coding DNA: TGTGCCAGCAGTGGACTAGCGGGATTTCAGAACGGGGAGCTGTTTTTT.

This chain uses TRBV2 with TRBJ1-4; D gene uncertain. Trimming pared 7 bases from V and 4 bases from J, leaving 16 bases between. Germline CDR1 and CDR2: SNHLY and FYNNEI. The CDR3 is made up of 15 amino acids. The CDR3 spells CASTAGLTGNEKLFF. The CDR3 DNA reads as TGTGCCAGCACCGCCGGACTAACGGGTAATGAAAAACTGTTTTTT.

This clone was found a few times. V gene TRBV30 combines with J gene TRBJ2-2; perhaps TRBD1 as D (6 bases). The V gene's germline CDR1 is GTSNPN and CDR2 SVGIG (reference sequence). CDR3 length: 16 amino acids. V gave up 2 bases and J gave up 4 bases, with 17 bases separating them. CDR3 in amino acids: CAWSRAPGDSTGELFF. In nucleotides, the CDR3 is TGTGCCTGGAGTAGGGCCCCAGGGGATTCCACCGGGGAGCTGTTTTTT.

This chain links TRBV28 with TRBJ2-5; 12 nucleotides match TRBD2. Germline-derived CDR1 and CDR2 are MDHEN and SYDVKM. V shed 6 bases, J shed 2 bases, and the junction held 7 bases outside the gene matches. The CDR3 has 16 amino acids. This CDR3 is CASSSWTSGVQETQYF. In DNA form, the CDR3 reads TGTGCCAGCAGCAGCTGGACTAGCGGGGTACAAGAGACCCAGTACTTC. Variable domain in full (rest from reference TRBV28 and TRBJ2-5): DVKVTQSSRYLVKRTGEKVFLECVQDMDHENMFWYRQDPGLGLRLIYFSYDVKMKEKGDIPEGYSVSREKKERFSLILESASTNQTSMYLCASSSWTSGVQETQYFGPGTRLLVL.

This rearrangement joins TRBV30 to TRBJ2-1, with TRBD2 identical over 9 bases. The germline V gene has CDR1 GTSNPN and CDR2 SVGIG (reference sequence). The CDR3 sequence is 15 residues long. V gave up 0 bases and J gave up 9 bases; unmatched junction bases: 9. CDR3 sequence reads: CAWSVTSGRYGEQFF. The CDR3 DNA reads as TGTGCCTGGAGTGTAACCAGCGGGAGGTACGGTGAGCAGTTCTTC.

Remarks on this clone: The sample has other DNA sequences that encode this CDR3 too. V gene TRBV7-9 combines with J gene TRBJ1-4, with 8 bases fitting TRBD1. V gave up 4 bases and J gave up 8 bases; unmatched junction bases: 6. Per the germline V gene, CDR1 is SEHNR and CDR2 is FQNEAQ (reference sequence). The CDR3 extends over 14 amino acids. CDR3 loop: CASSSGQGGEKLFF. The DNA of the CDR3 is TGTGCCAGCAGCTCCGGACAGGGTGGGGAAAAACTGTTTTTT.

This clone came up a few times. This rearrangement joins TRBV28 to TRBJ1-1, with 7 nucleotides matching TRBD1. Per germline, CDR1 MDHEN and CDR2 SYDVKM. The CDR3 covers 16 residues. The V segment lost 0 bases and the J segment 1 base; nucleotides outside the gene matches: 5. This CDR3 reads CASSLWGDSTNTEAFF. In DNA form, the CDR3 reads TGTGCCAGCAGTTTATGGGGGGACAGCACGAACACTGAAGCTTTCTTT.

This clone turned up a few times. The chain employs TRBV5-1 and TRBJ1-2; 7 bases fit TRBD1. CDR1 is SGHRS, CDR2 YFSETQ, per germline. The CDR3 is 14 amino acids. The V segment lost 4 bases and the J segment 6 bases; nucleotides outside the gene matches: 9. DNA for the CDR3: TGCGCCAGCAGCGGAACCGGGACAGTAAATGGCTACACCTTC. Its protein is CASSGTGTVNGYTF.

The genes are TRBV9 and TRBJ2-1; weak D call: TRBD2 (5 bases). CDR3 length: 15 amino acids. The V gene lost 4 bases and the J gene lost 4 bases, with 15 bases spanning the gap. Germline V CDR1 and CDR2: SGDLS, YYNGEE. This CDR3 reads CASSPILRGYNEQFF. The CDR3 coding sequence is TGTGCCAGCAGCCCTATACTTCGGGGATACAATGAGCAGTTCTTC.

The chain links TRBV6-4 to TRBJ2-2; 8 bases map to TRBD2. J was trimmed by 3 bases and V by 0 bases; bases with no gene match: 6. Germline V gives CDR1 MRHNA, CDR2 SNTAGT. There are 17 residues in the CDR3. CDR3 nucleotide sequence: TGTGCCAGCAGTGACTCCTATACTAGCGGTTACACCGGGGAGCTGTTTTTT. Residues: CASSDSYTSGYTGELFF.

This clone was found once. The chain is built from TRBV9 and TRBJ1-4; unclear D gene. The CDR3 is 15 residues long. V lost 0 bases to trimming and J lost 8 bases, with 14 bases between them. Per germline, CDR1 SGDLS and CDR2 YYNGEE. DNA for the CDR3: TGTGCCAGCAGCGTAGAAGGAGGGCCTCGGGAAAAACTGTTTTTT. Residues: CASSVEGGPREKLFF.